This T cell receptor (beta chain) is drawn from a study of fetal regulatory T cell absence and autoimmunity. Study-level findings and limits: Pancreas TCRs were oligoclonally enriched versus cord blood, some clones over 100-fold. TRB gene family usage was broadly similar in cord blood and pancreas. The oligoclonal enrichment was interpreted as supporting antigen-driven pancreatic autoimmunity before birth in IPEX syndrome.

About this clone itself: The antigen remains undetermined.

Sequencing was at survey level. TCRdb's copy holds only in-frame clones and misses some; the assay was immunoSEQ multiplex PCR. Counted here are just over 45,000 clones, around 85% occurring once; the ten biggest clones make up 0.41%. V lost 2 bases and J lost 0, with 11 bases in between. This CDR3 is 14 amino acids long. CDR1 GTSNPN and CDR2 SVGIG come from the germline V gene (reference sequence). Sequenced: cord blood. This receptor was obtained from a newborn boy with IPEX syndrome. The chain joins TRBV30 to TRBJ2-7, with D perhaps TRBD1 (5 bases). The DNA for the CDR3 is TGTGCCTGGAGTTTTAGACAGTCCTCCTACGAGCAGTACTTC. This encodes CAWSFRQSSYEQYF. Looking up the rest from reference TRBV30 and TRBJ2-7 gives the full variable domain: SQTIHQWPATLVQPVGSPLSLECTVEGTSNPNLYWYRQAAGRGLQLLFYSVGIGQISSEVPQNLSASRPQDRQFILSSKKLLLSDSGFYLCAWSFRQSSYEQYFGPGTRLTVT.